This TCR beta chain was profiled in a study of blood T cell repertoires in COVID-19. The wider study: Donors in the United States, Italy and Spain gave samples during acute or convalescent COVID-19. Sources were T cells, B-cell-depleted T cells, or PBMCs; the material itself was cDNA or gDNA.

Trimming removed 6 bases from V and 0 bases from J; junction bases left unmatched: 4. The length of the CDR3 is 14 residues. Germline CDR1 SEHNR, CDR2 FQNEAQ (reference sequence). Per the authors' pipeline: Reference gene primer amplification gave nucleated cell count estimates. TCRdb's table, derived via immunoSEQ multiplex PCR, lists solely in-frame clones and lacks some. V and J calls and clone size are those listed in that table; D and trimming were worked out from the DNA. The table lists about 130,000 clones, roughly 80% of them singletons, with roughly an eighth in the top ten. Source material: peripheral blood. V usage is TRBV7-9 and J usage is TRBJ2-5; TRBD1 matches 7 bases. The TCR comes from a woman aged 25-40 years who had recovered from COVID-19. As DNA, the CDR3 is TGTGCCAGCAGATCGGGACAGAACCAAGAGACCCAGTACTTC. Its translation is CASRSGQNQETQYF.